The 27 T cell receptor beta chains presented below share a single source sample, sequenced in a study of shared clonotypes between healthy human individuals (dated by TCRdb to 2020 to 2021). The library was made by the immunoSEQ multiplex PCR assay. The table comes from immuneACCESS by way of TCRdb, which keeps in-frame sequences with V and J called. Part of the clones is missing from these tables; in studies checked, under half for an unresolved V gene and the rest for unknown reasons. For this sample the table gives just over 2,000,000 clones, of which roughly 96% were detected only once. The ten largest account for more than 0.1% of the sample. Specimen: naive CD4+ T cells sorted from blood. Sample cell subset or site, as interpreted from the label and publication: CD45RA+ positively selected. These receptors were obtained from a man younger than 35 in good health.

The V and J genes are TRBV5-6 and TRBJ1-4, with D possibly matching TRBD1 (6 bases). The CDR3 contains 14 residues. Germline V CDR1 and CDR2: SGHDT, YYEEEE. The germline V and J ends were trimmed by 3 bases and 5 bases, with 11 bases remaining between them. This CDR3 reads CASSSDRFNEKLFF. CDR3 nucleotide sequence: TGTGCCAGCAGCTCGGACAGATTCAATGAAAAACTGTTTTTT.

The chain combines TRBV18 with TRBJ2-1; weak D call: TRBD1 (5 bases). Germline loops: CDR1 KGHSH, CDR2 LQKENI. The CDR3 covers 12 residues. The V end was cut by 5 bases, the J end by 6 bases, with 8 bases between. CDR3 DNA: TGTGCCAGCTCATCAGGGTTCAATGAGCAGTTCTTC. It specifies CASSSGFNEQFF.

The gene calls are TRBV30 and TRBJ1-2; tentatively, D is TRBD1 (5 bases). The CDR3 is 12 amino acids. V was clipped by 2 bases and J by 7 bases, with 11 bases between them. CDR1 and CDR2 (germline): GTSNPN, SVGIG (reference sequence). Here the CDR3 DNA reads TGTGCCTGGAGTCCGGACAAGGGTGGCTACACCTTC. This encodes CAWSPDKGGYTF.

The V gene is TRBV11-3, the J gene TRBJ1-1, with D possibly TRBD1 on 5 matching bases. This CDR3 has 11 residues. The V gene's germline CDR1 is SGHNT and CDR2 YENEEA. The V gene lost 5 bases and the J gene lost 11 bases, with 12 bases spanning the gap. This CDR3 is CASSGGTRAFF. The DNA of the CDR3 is TGTGCCAGCAGCGGCGGGACTCGGGCTTTCTTT. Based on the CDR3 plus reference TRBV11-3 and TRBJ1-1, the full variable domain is EAGVVQSPRYKIIEKKQPVAFWCNPISGHNTLYWYLQNLGQGPELLIRYENEEAVDDSQLPKDRFSAERLKGVDSTLKIQPAELGDSAVYLCASSGGTRAFFGQGTRLTVV.

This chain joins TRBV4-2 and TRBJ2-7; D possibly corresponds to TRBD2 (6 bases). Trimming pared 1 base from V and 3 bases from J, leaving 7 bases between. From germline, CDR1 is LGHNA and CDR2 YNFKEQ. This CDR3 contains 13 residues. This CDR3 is CASSQGDFYEQYF. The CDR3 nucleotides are TGTGCCAGCAGCCAAGGGGACTTCTACGAGCAGTACTTC.

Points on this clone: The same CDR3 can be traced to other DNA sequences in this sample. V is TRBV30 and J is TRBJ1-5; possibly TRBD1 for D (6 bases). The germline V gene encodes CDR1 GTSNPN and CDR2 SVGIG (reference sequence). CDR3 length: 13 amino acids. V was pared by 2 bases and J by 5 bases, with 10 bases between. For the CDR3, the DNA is TGTGCCTGGAGTAGCGGGGGCGATCAGCCCCAGCATTTT. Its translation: CAWSSGGDQPQHF.

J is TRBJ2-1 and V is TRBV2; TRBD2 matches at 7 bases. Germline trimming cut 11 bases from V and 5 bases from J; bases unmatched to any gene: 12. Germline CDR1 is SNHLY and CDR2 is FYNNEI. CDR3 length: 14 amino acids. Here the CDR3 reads CASSYELANNEQFF. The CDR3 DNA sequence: TGTGCCTCTTCGTACGAACTAGCGAACAATGAGCAGTTCTTC.

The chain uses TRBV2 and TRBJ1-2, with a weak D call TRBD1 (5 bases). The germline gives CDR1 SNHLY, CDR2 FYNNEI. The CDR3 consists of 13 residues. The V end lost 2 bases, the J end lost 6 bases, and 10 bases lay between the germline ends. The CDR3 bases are TGTGCCAGCAGTGAACGCAGGGCGGATGGCTACACCTTC. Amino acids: CASSERRADGYTF.

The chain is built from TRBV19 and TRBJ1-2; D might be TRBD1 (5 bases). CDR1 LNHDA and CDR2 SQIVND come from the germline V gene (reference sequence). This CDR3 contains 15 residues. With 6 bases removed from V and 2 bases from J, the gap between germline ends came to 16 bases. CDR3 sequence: CASSTGTIENYGYTF. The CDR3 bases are TGTGCCAGTAGCACCGGGACGATAGAGAACTATGGCTACACCTTC.

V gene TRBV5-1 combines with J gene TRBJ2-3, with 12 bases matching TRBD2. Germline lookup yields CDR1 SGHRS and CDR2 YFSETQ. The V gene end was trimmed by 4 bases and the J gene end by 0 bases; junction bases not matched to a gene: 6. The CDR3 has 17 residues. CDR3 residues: CASSRGLAGISTDTQYF. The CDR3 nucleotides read TGCGCCAGCAGCCGAGGACTAGCGGGGATTAGCACAGATACGCAGTATTTT. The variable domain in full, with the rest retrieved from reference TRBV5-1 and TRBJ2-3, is KAGVTQTPRYLIKTRGQQVTLSCSPISGHRSVSWYQQTPGQGLQFLFEYFSETQRNKGNFPGRFSGRQFSNSRSEMNVSTLELGDSALYLCASSRGLAGISTDTQYFGPGTRLTVL.

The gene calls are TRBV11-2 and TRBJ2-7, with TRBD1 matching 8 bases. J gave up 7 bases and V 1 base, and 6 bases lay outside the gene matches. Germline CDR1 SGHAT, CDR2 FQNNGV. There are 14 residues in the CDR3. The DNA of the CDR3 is TGTGCCAGCAGCTTAGGCCAGGGGGCCTGGGAGCAGTACTTC. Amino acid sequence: CASSLGQGAWEQYF. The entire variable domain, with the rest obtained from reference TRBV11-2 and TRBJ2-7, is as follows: EAGVAQSPRYKIIEKRQSVAFWCNPISGHATLYWYQQILGQGPKLLIQFQNNGVVDDSQLPKDRFSAERLKGVDSTLKIQPAKLEDSAVYLCASSLGQGAWEQYFGPGTRLTVT.

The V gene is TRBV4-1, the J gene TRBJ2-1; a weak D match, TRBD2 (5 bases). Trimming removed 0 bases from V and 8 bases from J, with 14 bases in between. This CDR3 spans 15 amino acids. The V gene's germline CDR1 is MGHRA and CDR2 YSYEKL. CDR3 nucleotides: TGCGCCAGCAGCCAAGACCCCGGGAACGACGATGAGCAGTTCTTC. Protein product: CASSQDPGNDDEQFF.

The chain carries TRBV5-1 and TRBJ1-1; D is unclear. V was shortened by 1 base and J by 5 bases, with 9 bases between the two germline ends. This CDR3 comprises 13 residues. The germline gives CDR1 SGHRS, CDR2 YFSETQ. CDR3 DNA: TGCGCCAGCAGCTTGAGCGGTGAGACTGAAGCTTTCTTT. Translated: CASSLSGETEAFF.

The CDR3 here is CASSLSLAGVETQYF. The CDR3 coding sequence is TGTGCCAGCAGCTTATCTCTGGCGGGGGTGGAGACCCAGTACTTC. V and J are TRBV7-9 and TRBJ2-5, with 7 bases aligning to TRBD2. This CDR3 is built from 15 residues. The germline V gene encodes CDR1 SEHNR and CDR2 FQNEAQ (reference sequence). V lost 2 bases to trimming and J lost 5 bases; unmatched junction nucleotides: 8.

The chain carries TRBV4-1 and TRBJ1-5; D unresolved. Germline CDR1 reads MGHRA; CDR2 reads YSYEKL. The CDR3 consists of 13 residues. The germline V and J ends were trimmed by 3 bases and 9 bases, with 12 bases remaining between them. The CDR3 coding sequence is TGCGCCAGCAGCCAGGCTCTAATGGGGCCCCAGCATTTT. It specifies CASSQALMGPQHF.

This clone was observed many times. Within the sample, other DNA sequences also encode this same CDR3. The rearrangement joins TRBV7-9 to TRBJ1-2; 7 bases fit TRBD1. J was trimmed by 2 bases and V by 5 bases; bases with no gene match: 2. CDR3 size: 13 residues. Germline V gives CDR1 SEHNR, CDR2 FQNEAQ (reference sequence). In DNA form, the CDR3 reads TGTGCCAGCAGCCCGACAGGGAACTATGGCTACACCTTC. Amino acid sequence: CASSPTGNYGYTF.

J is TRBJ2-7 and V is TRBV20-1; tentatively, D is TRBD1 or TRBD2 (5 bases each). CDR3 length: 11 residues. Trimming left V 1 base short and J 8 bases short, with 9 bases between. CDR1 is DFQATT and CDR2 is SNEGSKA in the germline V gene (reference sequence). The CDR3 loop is CSARVGEKQYF. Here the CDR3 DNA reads TGCAGTGCTAGAGTGGGGGAGAAGCAGTACTTC.

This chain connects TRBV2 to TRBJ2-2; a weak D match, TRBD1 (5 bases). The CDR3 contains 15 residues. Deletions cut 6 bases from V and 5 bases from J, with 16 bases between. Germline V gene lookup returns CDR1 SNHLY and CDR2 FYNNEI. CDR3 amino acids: CASRQGVLRTGELFF. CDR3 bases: TGTGCCAGCAGGCAGGGTGTTCTAAGAACCGGGGAGCTGTTTTTT.

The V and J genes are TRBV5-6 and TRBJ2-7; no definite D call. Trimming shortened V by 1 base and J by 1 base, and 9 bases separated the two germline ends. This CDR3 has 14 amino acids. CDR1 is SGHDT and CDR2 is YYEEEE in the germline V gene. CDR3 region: CASSLTLASYEQYF. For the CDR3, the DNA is TGTGCCAGCAGCTTGACACTGGCTTCCTACGAGCAGTACTTC.

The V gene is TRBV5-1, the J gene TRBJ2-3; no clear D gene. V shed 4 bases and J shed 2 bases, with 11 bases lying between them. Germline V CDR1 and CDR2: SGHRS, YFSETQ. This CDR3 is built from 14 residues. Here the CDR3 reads CASSLQYATDTQYF. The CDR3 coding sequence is TGCGCCAGCAGCCTCCAGTATGCCACAGATACGCAGTATTTT.

The CDR3 nucleotides read TGTGCCAGCAATAGATACTCCTACGAGCAGTACTTC. It yields the protein CASNRYSYEQYF. The chain couples TRBV6-1 to TRBJ2-7; no firm D call. This CDR3 has 12 amino acids. Trimming stripped 7 bases from V and 0 bases from J, with 7 bases between. Germline CDR1 reads MNHNS; CDR2 reads SASEGT.

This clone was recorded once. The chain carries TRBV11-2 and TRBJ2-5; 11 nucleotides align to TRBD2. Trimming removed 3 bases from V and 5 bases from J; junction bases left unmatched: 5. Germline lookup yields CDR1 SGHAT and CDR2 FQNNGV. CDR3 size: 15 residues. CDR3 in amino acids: CASSFGLAGGETQYF. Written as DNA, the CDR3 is TGTGCCAGCAGCTTCGGACTAGCGGGCGGTGAGACCCAGTACTTC.

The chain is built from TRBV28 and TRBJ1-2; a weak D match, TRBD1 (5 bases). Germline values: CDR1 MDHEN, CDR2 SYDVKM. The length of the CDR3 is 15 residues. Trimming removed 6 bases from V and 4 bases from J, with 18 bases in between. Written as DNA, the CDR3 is TGTGCCAGCAGCCCTGCCCGTGACAGCTTCTATGGCTACACCTTC. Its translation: CASSPARDSFYGYTF.

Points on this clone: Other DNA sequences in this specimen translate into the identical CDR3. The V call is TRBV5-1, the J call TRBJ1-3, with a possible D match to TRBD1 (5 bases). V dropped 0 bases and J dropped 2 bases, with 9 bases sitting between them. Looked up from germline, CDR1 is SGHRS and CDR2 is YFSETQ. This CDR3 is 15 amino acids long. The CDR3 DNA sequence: TGCGCCAGCAGCTTGGAGCCAGGGCCTGGAAACACCATATATTTT. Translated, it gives CASSLEPGPGNTIYF.

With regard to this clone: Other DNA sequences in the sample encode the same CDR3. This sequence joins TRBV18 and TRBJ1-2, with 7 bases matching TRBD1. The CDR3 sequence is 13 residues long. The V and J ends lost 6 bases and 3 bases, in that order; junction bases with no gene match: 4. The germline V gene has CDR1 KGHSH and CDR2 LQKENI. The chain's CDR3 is CASSPGQHYGYTF. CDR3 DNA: TGTGCCAGCTCCCCGGGACAGCACTATGGCTACACCTTC. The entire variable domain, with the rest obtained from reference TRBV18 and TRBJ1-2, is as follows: NAGVMQNPRHLVRRRGQEARLRCSPMKGHSHVYWYRQLPEEGLKFMVYLQKENIIDESGMPKERFSAEFPKEGPSILRIQQVVRGDSAAYFCASSPGQHYGYTFGSGTRLTVV.

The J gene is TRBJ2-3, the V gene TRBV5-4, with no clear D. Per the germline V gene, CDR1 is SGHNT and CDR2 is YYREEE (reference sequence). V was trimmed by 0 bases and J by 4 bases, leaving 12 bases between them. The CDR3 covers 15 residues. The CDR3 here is CASSLESSLADTQYF. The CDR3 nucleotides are TGTGCCAGCAGCTTGGAGTCCTCCCTTGCAGATACGCAGTATTTT.

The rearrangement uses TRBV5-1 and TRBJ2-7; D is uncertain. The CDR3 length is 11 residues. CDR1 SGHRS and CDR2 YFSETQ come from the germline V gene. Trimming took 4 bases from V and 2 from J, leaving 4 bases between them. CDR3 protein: CASSTPYEQYF. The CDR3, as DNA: TGCGCCAGCAGCACTCCCTACGAGCAGTACTTC. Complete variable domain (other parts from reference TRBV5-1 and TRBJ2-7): KAGVTQTPRYLIKTRGQQVTLSCSPISGHRSVSWYQQTPGQGLQFLFEYFSETQRNKGNFPGRFSGRQFSNSRSEMNVSTLELGDSALYLCASSTPYEQYFGPGTRLTVT.